This T cell receptor beta chain was recovered during a study of regulatory T cells in long-lasting Graves disease. This CDR3 has 16 residues. Germline CDR1 is SGHTA and CDR2 is FQGTGA. With 4 bases clipped from V and 4 bases from J, the junction kept 6 bases outside the gene matches. Overall study results and limits: Researchers examined only peripheral blood and not thyroid tissue. Among samples with persistent disease, TRBV28, TRBJ1-2 and TRBJ2-5 were favored. Reduced TCR diversity was observed in persistent Graves' patients versus newly diagnosed patients.

Documented time point: newly diagnosed GD, antithyroid drugs for less than 3 months. PBMC-derived RNA was used for the TCR library. An endocrinology department in Xi'an, China, supplied the patients. Construction of TCR beta libraries relied on iRepertoire HTBI primers and on Arm-PCR targeting CDR3 regions. TCRdb called the multiplex PCR reads again in MiXCR, with one record for every CDR3 protein. The table has 200,000 to 250,000 distinct CDR3 sequences, around 16% seen once; the top ten hold roughly a fifth. This clonotype was observed at least ten times. As yet, its antigen is unknown. This chain joins TRBV7-3 and TRBJ2-2, with 10 bases identical to TRBD1. Sequences were derived from peripheral blood mononuclear cells (PBMCs), sampled at new diagnosis, from a patient treated with antithyroid drugs. The clonotype was recovered from a female donor with Graves disease. In DNA form, the CDR3 reads TGTGCCAGCAGCTCCCCTGACAGGGGGCGCACCGGGGAGCTGTTTTTT. Translated, it gives CASSSPDRGRTGELFF. The variable domain in full, completed from reference TRBV7-3 and TRBJ2-2, reads GAGVSQTPSNKVTEKGKYVELRCDPISGHTALYWYRQSLGQGPEFLIYFQGTGAADDSGLPNDRFFAVRPEGSVSTLKIQRTERGDSAVYLCASSSPDRGRTGELFFGEGSRLTVL.